This TCR beta chain was observed in a study of T cells in Graves' hyperthyroidism and ophthalmopathy. Study summary: Once the initial diagnosis was made, peripheral blood was obtained before any treatment.

Newly diagnosed hyperthyroidism, duration under 2 months, in patients aged 18 to 65. The study excluded patients with uncontrolled infection, other autoimmune disease, pregnancy or lactation. General study findings and limits: In blood, most of the thyroid clonotypes expanded above 0.001 were also present.

RNA transcripts provided the source from which TCR beta CDR3 regions were amplified. Initially, a first-round RT-PCR of the TCR CDR3 employed the HTBI primer set. TCRdb re-called the multiplex PCR reads through MiXCR, storing one row per CDR3 protein. The data show around 290,000 distinct CDR3 sequences, 10% to 15% seen once. Of note for this clonotype: The antigen remains unidentified.

J gave up 2 bases and V 7 bases, and 10 bases lay outside the gene matches. This CDR3 comprises 16 residues. Germline lookup yields CDR1 MNHNS and CDR2 SASEGT. The TCR was taken from a woman aged 25 to 39 with Graves' hyperthyroidism that later progressed to Graves' ophthalmopathy. Specimen: blood. The genes are TRBV6-1 and TRBJ2-7; 11 positions agree with TRBD2. The DNA of the CDR3 is TGTGCCAGCACCACCGGGACTAGCGGCAAAACCTACGAGCAGTACTTC. As protein: CASTTGTSGKTYEQYF.